This T cell receptor beta chain was identified in a study of T cell repertoires in cytomegalovirus infection. About the research overall: Evidence of both CMV infection and a matching HLA type came from public TCR beta signatures.

Broader study findings: The cumulative frequency of public TCR beta families distinguished individuals who carried CMV together with the relevant HLA. Across the ex vivo response, the dominant clonotypes were HLA-C-restricted CMV-specific TCR beta clonotypes.

From the reads, TCRdb called clonotypes with MiXCR, one entry per CDR3 protein. Seen here are more than 400,000 distinct CDR3 sequences, about 25% observed once, and the top ten hold roughly 13%. This CDR3 spans 15 amino acids. Trimming left V 0 bases short and J 4 bases short, with 9 bases between. CDR1 is LGHNA and CDR2 is YSLEER in the germline V gene. Notes on this clonotype: As yet, its antigen is unknown.

Specimen: PBMCs. This chain connects TRBV4-3 to TRBJ1-4, with unresolved D. This clonotype originated in a human donor in good health (CMV status not recorded). Some clones in this sample may be carry-over from other donors' samples. The CDR3 spells CASSQDGTSNEKLFF. CDR3 DNA sequence: TGCGCCAGCAGCCAAGATGGCACAAGTAATGAAAAACTGTTTTTT.